These 21 T cell receptor beta chains were sequenced from one sample in a study of PD-1 blockade in classical Hodgkin lymphoma. Repertoires were generated with immunoSEQ multiplex PCR, while TCRdb's copy carries only in-frame clones and drops some. The sample lists about 19,000 clones, 88% occurring once. Time point given: cycle 4 day 1 (C4D1), after about 6 weeks of nivolumab. After autologous stem cell transplantation all patients relapsed, and prior brentuximab vedotin exposure differed between cohorts. From thawed PBMCs, CD8+ T cells were isolated by magnetic negative selection. The material was CD8+ T cells from blood, obtained before the fourth cycle of nivolumab. The receptors stem from a human donor with classical Hodgkin lymphoma.

The CDR3 coding sequence is TGTGCCAGCAGCTTAGCCCCAGTTGGTGGCTCCTACAATGAGCAGTTCTTC. It specifies CASSLAPVGGSYNEQFF. V gene TRBV7-8 combines with J gene TRBJ2-1; D gene uncertain. This CDR3 region has 17 residues. Germline CDR1 SGHVS, CDR2 FQNEAQ. V was cut by 0 bases and J by 0 bases, with 12 bases left in between.

The chain combines TRBV5-6 with TRBJ2-2, with D perhaps being TRBD1 or TRBD2 (5 bases each). V was clipped by 3 bases and J by 4 bases, with 22 bases between them. Germline V lookup: CDR1 SGHDT, CDR2 YYEEEE. This CDR3 spans 18 amino acids. The CDR3 spells CASSSKPGQGRITGELFF. Written as DNA, the CDR3 is TGTGCCAGCAGCTCGAAACCCGGTCAGGGACGGATCACCGGGGAGCTGTTTTTT. Full variable domain (outside the CDR3, taken from reference TRBV5-6 and TRBJ2-2): DAGVTQSPTHLIKTRGQQVTLRCSPKSGHDTVSWYQQALGQGPQFIFQYYEEEERQRGNFPDRFSGHQFPNYSSELNVNALLLGDSALYLCASSSKPGQGRITGELFFGEGSRLTVL.

The V call is TRBV5-1, the J call TRBJ2-7, with 10 bases fitting TRBD2. V lost 0 bases and J lost 7; bases outside the gene matches: 7. The CDR3 length is 15 residues. Germline CDR1 and CDR2: SGHRS and YFSETQ. DNA for the CDR3: TGCGCCAGCAGCTTGGCCCCACTAGCGGGATTAGAGCAGTACTTC. It encodes CASSLAPLAGLEQYF.

The V gene is TRBV7-9, the J gene TRBJ2-3; D remains ambiguous. The CDR3 is 17 amino acids. Trimming took 5 bases from V and 2 from J, leaving 20 bases between them. CDR1 is SEHNR and CDR2 is FQNEAQ in the germline V gene (reference sequence). CDR3 amino acids: CASSLDRGVGNTDTQYF. CDR3 sequence (DNA): TGTGCCAGCAGCCTCGATCGTGGGGTGGGAAACACAGATACGCAGTATTTT.

The chain combines TRBV5-4 with TRBJ2-5; either TRBD1 or TRBD2 may fit D (7 bases each). The CDR3 totals 15 residues. The ends were cut back, 0 bases at V and 4 bases at J, with 13 bases in the middle. Per germline, CDR1 SGHNT and CDR2 YYREEE (reference sequence). The CDR3 DNA reads as TGTGCCAGCAGCTTGGACAGGGGAGGGTTAGAGACCCAGTACTTC. Translating gives CASSLDRGGLETQYF.

The V and J genes are TRBV27 and TRBJ1-1; weak D call: TRBD1 (6 bases). The length of the CDR3 is 15 residues. Between the trimmed V and J ends, which lost 0 bases and 8 bases, there was a span of 16 bases. Per the germline V gene, CDR1 is MNHEY and CDR2 is SMNVEV (reference sequence). CDR3 sequence reads: CASSLSPDYGTEAFF. The CDR3 region has the DNA TGTGCCAGCAGTTTATCACCGGACTATGGGACAGAAGCTTTCTTT.

The chain has TRBV13 and TRBJ2-3; tentative D call: TRBD2 (6 bases). V was clipped by 5 bases and J by 2 bases, with 14 bases between them. The CDR3 totals 15 residues. Germline values: CDR1 PRHDT, CDR2 FYEKMQ (reference sequence). Here the CDR3 reads CASSLLGLFTDTQYF. In DNA, the CDR3 is TGTGCCAGCAGCCTCTTGGGACTCTTCACAGATACGCAGTATTTT.

The chain has TRBV6-1 and TRBJ1-1, with D uncertain. Germline V gene data show CDR1 as MNHNS and CDR2 as SASEGT. V gave up 5 bases and J gave up 0 bases, with 10 bases separating them. The CDR3 consists of 14 residues. DNA of the CDR3: TGTGCCAGCAGTTTTTTAGTGCTGAACACTGAAGCTTTCTTT. This sequence encodes CASSFLVLNTEAFF.

The V call is TRBV6-1, the J call TRBJ2-2, with D perhaps being TRBD1 or TRBD2 (5 bases each). Per the germline V gene, CDR1 is MNHNS and CDR2 is SASEGT. CDR3 length equals 14 residues. The V and J ends lost 5 bases and 5 bases respectively, with 12 bases between them. CDR3 loop: CASSRGASTGELFF. As DNA, the CDR3 is TGTGCCAGCAGTAGAGGGGCGAGTACCGGGGAGCTGTTTTTT.

The rearrangement uses TRBV7-9 and TRBJ2-1, with D perhaps matching TRBD1 (5 bases). CDR3 length: 16 amino acids. The V gene lost 6 bases and the J gene lost 0 bases, with 15 bases spanning the gap. Germline CDR1 SEHNR, CDR2 FQNEAQ (reference sequence). In nucleotides, the CDR3 is TGTGCCAGCAGTTCGAGACAGCCGAGCTCCTACAATGAGCAGTTCTTC. The encoded protein is CASSSRQPSSYNEQFF. Using reference TRBV7-9 and TRBJ2-1 for the parts outside the CDR3, the full variable domain is DTGVSQNPRHKITKRGQNVTFRCDPISEHNRLYWYRQTLGQGPEFLTYFQNEAQLEKSRLLSDRFSAERPKGSFSTLEIQRTEQGDSAMYLCASSSRQPSSYNEQFFGPGTRLTVL.

The chain uses TRBV6-4 and TRBJ1-1; the D is unclear. Looked up from germline, CDR1 is MRHNA and CDR2 is SNTAGT. The CDR3 is 14 amino acids. Between the trimmed V and J ends, which lost 5 bases and 0 bases, there was a span of 10 bases. In DNA form, the CDR3 reads TGTGCCAGCAGTCCTCTACACTTGAACACTGAAGCTTTCTTT. This encodes CASSPLHLNTEAFF.

V gene TRBV18 combines with J gene TRBJ2-7, with 7 positions matching TRBD1. Trimming at V came to 3 bases and at J to 5 bases, leaving 4 bases not matched to a gene. Germline CDR1 reads KGHSH; CDR2 reads LQKENI. There are 13 residues in the CDR3. The DNA of the CDR3 is TGTGCCAGCTCACCCGACAGGGCCCACGAGCAGTACTTC. It encodes CASSPDRAHEQYF.

V and J are TRBV7-9 and TRBJ2-7, with D tentatively TRBD1 (6 bases). This CDR3 is 16 amino acids long. V was trimmed by 3 bases and J by 4 bases, leaving 19 bases between them. CDR1 is SEHNR, CDR2 FQNEAQ, per germline (reference sequence). CDR3 loop: CASSFPVRGVGYEQYF. Here the CDR3 DNA reads TGTGCCAGCAGCTTCCCCGTCAGGGGAGTGGGTTACGAGCAGTACTTC.

The chain links TRBV13 to TRBJ2-1, with D possibly matching TRBD2 (6 bases). The ends were cut back, 6 bases at V and 0 bases at J, with 12 bases in the middle. Looked up from germline, CDR1 is PRHDT and CDR2 is FYEKMQ (reference sequence). The CDR3 sequence is 15 residues long. CDR3 DNA: TGTGCCAGCAGGGGGAGCGGGTCCTCCTACAATGAGCAGTTCTTC. Its protein is CASRGSGSSYNEQFF.

The sample holds one count of this clone. The chain has TRBV10-3 and TRBJ2-2; D not resolved. The V gene lost 6 bases and the J gene lost 4 bases, with 12 bases spanning the gap. The CDR3 runs to 14 residues. Germline V lookup: CDR1 ENHRY, CDR2 SYGVKD. The CDR3 sequence is CAISRRTLTGELFF. CDR3 nucleotides: TGTGCCATCAGCCGGCGGACCCTCACCGGGGAGCTGTTTTTT.

DNA of the CDR3: TGCGCCAGCAGCCAAGGTTACTACAATGAGCAGTTCTTC. It specifies CASSQGYYNEQFF. The chain recombines TRBV4-1 with TRBJ2-1; no firm D call. Germline CDR1 reads MGHRA; CDR2 reads YSYEKL. The germline V and J ends were trimmed by 1 base and 3 bases, with 4 bases remaining between them. The CDR3 runs 13 residues.

V gene TRBV27 combines with J gene TRBJ2-1; 11 nucleotides agree with TRBD2. V lost 7 bases to trimming and J lost 8 bases; unmatched junction nucleotides: 10. Germline V gives CDR1 MNHEY, CDR2 SMNVEV (reference sequence). This CDR3 contains 15 residues. CDR3 in DNA: TGTGCCAGCACCTTTAGCGGGAGGGCTAAGGATGAGCAGTTCTTC. It specifies CASTFSGRAKDEQFF.

The genes are TRBV7-9 and TRBJ2-3; 12 bases align to TRBD2. The CDR3 has 16 amino acids. The germline V gene encodes CDR1 SEHNR and CDR2 FQNEAQ (reference sequence). V lost 5 bases to trimming and J lost 0 bases; unmatched junction nucleotides: 3. The DNA for the CDR3 is TGTGCCAGCAGCGACGGGACTAGCGGGAGCACAGATACGCAGTATTTT. Translated, it gives CASSDGTSGSTDTQYF.

This clone appeared once. The rearrangement joins TRBV14 to TRBJ2-2; D is uncertain. Trimming left V 0 bases short and J 4 bases short, with 15 bases between. The CDR3 loop spans 17 amino acids. The V gene's germline CDR1 is SGHDN and CDR2 FVKESK. For the CDR3, the DNA is TGTGCCAGCAGCCAAGACTCACGGCAGGTGGTCACCGGGGAGCTGTTTTTT. This sequence encodes CASSQDSRQVVTGELFF.

The chain carries TRBV30 and TRBJ2-2; D remains unclear. CDR3 length equals 10 residues. Trimming removed 7 bases at V and 5 bases at J, with 5 bases between. Germline assignment: CDR1 GTSNPN and CDR2 SVGIG (reference sequence). CDR3 loop: CASRTGELFF. The CDR3 DNA sequence: TGTGCCTCGAGAACCGGGGAGCTGTTTTTT.

The chain recombines TRBV5-3 with TRBJ2-1, with 8 bases fitting TRBD1. TRBV5-3 is an ORF; its function is uncertain. J lost 0 bases, V lost 1 base, and 18 bases had no gene match. The CDR3 runs 21 residues. CDR3 amino acids: CARSLTGPFLAQGGSYNEQFF. CDR3 nucleotide sequence: TGTGCCAGAAGCTTGACTGGCCCTTTTTTAGCACAGGGGGGCTCCTACAATGAGCAGTTCTTC.